Reported below is one T cell receptor beta chain. Original processing methods: Researchers report that nucleated cell counts were estimated from reference gene primer amplification. Libraries were prepared by immunoSEQ multiplex PCR; TCRdb keeps only in-frame clonotypes and omits some of them. V and J calls and clone size follow that table, whereas D and trimming were derived from the DNA. The data hold 86,000 or so clones, with 91% observed a single time. The entry originates in a study of blood T cell repertoires in COVID-19. Study at large: Samples taken during acute and convalescent COVID-19 were collected in the United States, Italy and Spain. In each case, the material was cDNA or gDNA derived from T cells, B-cell-depleted T cells, or PBMCs.

The ends were cut back, 5 bases at V and 3 bases at J, with 13 bases in the middle. The CDR3 extends over 14 amino acids. The germline gives CDR1 SGHAT, CDR2 FQNNGV. The rearrangement uses TRBV11-2 and TRBJ2-5; D is unresolved. Sequencing was carried out using peripheral blood. The TCR was taken from a woman aged 50 to 65 in a cohort sampled during active COVID-19. In DNA form, the CDR3 reads TGTGCCAGCAGCCAATGGGCCGTCGAAGAGACCCAGTACTTC. Translated: CASSQWAVEETQYF.